This is a list of T cell receptor beta chains from one sample in a study of T-cell reconstitution after alpha-beta-depleted transplantation in children. TCRdb redid the calling of the PCR reads with MiXCR, one entry per CDR3 protein. Of 500,000 to 600,000 distinct CDR3 sequences listed, more than 20% are singletons. This sample comprised PBMCs, obtained before TCRalphabeta/CD19-depleted stem cell transplant. The source of these receptors is a boy in the first two years of life with Wiskott-Aldrich syndrome, due to receive a stem cell transplant. Both conserved end residues are part of each CDR3. D genes are given only for firm matches. Size values are once, few and many counts, or a class for expanded clones, and some rows have none.

clone size	J gene	V gene	D gene	CDR3 protein	CDR3 DNA
.	TRBJ2-2	TRBV6-5	.	CASSYRIRTGELFF	TGTGCCAGCAGTTACAGGATTCGCACCGGGGAGCTGTTTTTT
few	TRBJ1-3	TRBV20-1	TRBD1	CSASRDRGSISGNTIYF	TGCAGTGCTAGCCGAGACAGGGGATCAATCTCTGGAAACACCATATATTTT
.	TRBJ2-3	TRBV10-3	.	CAISEGRGHTQYF	TGTGCCATCAGTGAGGGCAGGGGACATACGCAGTATTTT
.	TRBJ2-1	TRBV24-1	TRBD2	CATSDSSTSGYNEQFF	TGTGCCACCAGTGATTCCTCGACTAGCGGCTACAATGAGCAGTTCTTC
.	TRBJ1-2	TRBV5-1	.	CASSFSRRSEYGYTF	TGCGCCAGCAGCTTTTCCAGACGGAGCGAATATGGCTACACCTTC
few	TRBJ1-3	TRBV6-5	.	CASSYRGSGNTIYF	TGTGCCAGCAGTTACCGGGGCTCTGGAAACACCATATATTTT
.	TRBJ2-7	TRBV4-1	TRBD2	CASSQERTSWGEQYF	TGCGCCAGCAGCCAAGAGAGGACTAGCTGGGGTGAGCAGTACTTC
.	TRBJ2-2	TRBV6-1	TRBD1	CASSRTGGSVGTGELFF	TGTGCCAGCAGTCGGACAGGGGGCTCGGTGGGCACCGGGGAGCTGTTTTTT
few	TRBJ2-1	TRBV20-1	.	CSARAWGTSYNEQFF	TGCAGTGCTAGAGCGTGGGGGACCTCCTACAATGAGCAGTTCTTC
.	TRBJ2-1	TRBV7-8	.	CASSLAGLWAPSSYNEQFF	TGTGCCAGCAGCTTAGCCGGATTGTGGGCGCCAAGCTCCTACAATGAGCAGTTCTTC
.	TRBJ2-2	TRBV11-2	TRBD2	CASSLGTSGSRTGELFF	TGTGCCAGCAGCTTAGGGACTAGCGGGAGTCGGACCGGGGAGCTGTTTTTT
many	TRBJ2-1	TRBV5-1	.	CASSPSDVFNEQFF	TGCGCCAGCAGCCCATCAGACGTTTTCAATGAGCAGTTCTTC
.	TRBJ2-2	TRBV7-9	TRBD2	CASNTGGSNTGELFF	TGTGCCAGCAACACGGGAGGGTCGAACACCGGGGAGCTGTTTTTT
.	TRBJ2-2	TRBV7-9	TRBD2	CASSPQGLAPTGELFF	TGTGCCAGCAGCCCCCAGGGACTAGCGCCGACCGGGGAGCTGTTTTTT
few	TRBJ2-2	TRBV5-1	TRBD2	CASSTIAGVTGELFF	TGCGCCAGCAGCACGATAGCGGGAGTGACCGGGGAGCTGTTTTTT
once	TRBJ2-7	TRBV7-2	.	CASSLGASLSYEQYF	TGTGCCAGCAGCTTAGGGGCTAGCCTCTCCTACGAGCAGTACTTC
.	TRBJ2-5	TRBV5-1	.	CASSLTGNRGGETQYF	TGCGCCAGCAGCCTTACAGGGAATCGCGGAGGAGAGACCCAGTACTTC
.	TRBJ2-7	TRBV7-2	TRBD2	CASSFRLAVYEQYF	TGTGCCAGCAGCTTTAGACTAGCGGTCTACGAGCAGTACTTC
few	TRBJ2-7	TRBV13	.	CASSMDNFYEQYF	TGTGCCAGCAGCATGGACAACTTCTACGAGCAGTACTTC
.	TRBJ2-3	TRBV7-2	.	CASSLGPRTDTQYF	TGTGCCAGCAGCCTCGGGCCCCGCACAGATACGCAGTATTTT
.	TRBJ2-1	TRBV20-1	TRBD2	CSAPAGGRVYNEQFF	TGCAGTGCTCCCGCGGGAGGCCGCGTCTACAATGAGCAGTTCTTC
.	TRBJ2-1	TRBV11-2	.	CASTPAFQGNEQFF	TGTGCCAGCACCCCAGCCTTCCAGGGAAATGAGCAGTTCTTC
.	TRBJ1-2	TRBV27	.	CASSLDMRRGGYTF	TGTGCCAGCAGTTTGGATATGAGGCGGGGAGGCTACACCTTC
.	TRBJ2-4	TRBV7-8	TRBD2	CASSLLAVAKNIQYF	TGTGCCAGCAGCTTACTAGCGGTAGCCAAAAACATTCAGTACTTC
few	TRBJ2-7	TRBV10-3	.	CAISVDSGAVGRQYF	TGTGCCATCAGTGTGGACAGTGGAGCAGTCGGTAGGCAGTACTTC
.	TRBJ2-6	TRBV5-1	TRBD1	CASSLMDRGRGTGANVLTF	TGCGCCAGCAGCTTGATGGACAGGGGGCGCGGGACTGGGGCCAACGTCCTGACTTTC
.	TRBJ1-1	TRBV11-3	.	CASSKDGEPFF	TGTGCCAGCAGCAAGGACGGTGAACCTTTCTTT
few	TRBJ2-3	TRBV20-1	.	CSARDPQGDTQYF	TGCAGTGCTAGAGACCCCCAGGGGGATACGCAGTATTTT
few	TRBJ2-1	TRBV13	TRBD2	CASSSITQGLAANNEQFF	TGTGCCAGCAGCTCCATAACCCAGGGACTAGCGGCGAACAATGAGCAGTTCTTC